This record covers a single T cell receptor (beta chain). Antigen specificity is unknown. This CDR3 is 16 amino acids long. The V and J ends lost 7 bases and 0 bases respectively, with 15 bases between them. In germline, CDR1 is MNHNY, CDR2 SVGAGI (reference sequence). These data come from a study of T cells in localized non-small cell lung cancer. Assay: immunoSEQ multiplex PCR; the TCRdb copy retains only in-frame clones and omits some. The data show tens of thousands of clones, roughly four fifths seen once. The study, taken as a whole, reports: Elevated blood T cell density was associated with longer overall survival. Investigators sequenced only a single tumor region, leaving heterogeneity possible. When the top 100 tumor clones were examined, a median approximately 57 of them also appeared in the adjacent lung, which was paired and uninvolved. Among the tissues sampled, uninvolved adjacent lung had the highest T cell clonality, above tumor.

Sample: peripheral blood, taken before any cancer treatment. This TCR derives from a male donor aged 60 or older with stage III squamous cell lung carcinoma. V is TRBV6-6 and J is TRBJ2-2; D may be TRBD1 (6 bases). Here the CDR3 reads CASTLMTGANTGELFF. DNA for the CDR3: TGTGCCAGCACCCTTATGACAGGCGCGAACACCGGGGAGCTGTTTTTT.